Each of the 25 T cell receptor beta chains below was sequenced from the same sample in a study of OX40 agonist ivuxolimab in advanced cancers. The protocol used for the library was the immunoSEQ multiplex PCR assay. In its TCRdb copy, this immuneACCESS table keeps in-frame sequences only and misses some clones. Where compared with another copy, unresolved V genes explain less than half of these, and the others have no known cause. In all, the sample holds roughly 86,000 clones, and around 85% of those were seen once. Over 1.5% of the sample comes from the top ten. The specimen was CD4+ or CD8+ T cells sorted from blood, collected in a trial of the OX40 agonist ivuxolimab. These TCRs come from an adult with an advanced solid tumor such as melanoma, head and neck, liver or kidney cancer.

This sequence joins TRBV25-1 and TRBJ2-7; D assignment may be TRBD1 or TRBD2 (5 bases each). V was trimmed by 4 bases and J by 6 bases, leaving 13 bases between them. Germline V gene sequence: CDR1 MGHDK, CDR2 SYGVNS. The CDR3 has 13 amino acids. DNA of the CDR3: TGTGCCAGCAGTGCAGGGACCGGACTCGAGCAGTACTTC. Protein product: CASSAGTGLEQYF.

The V gene is TRBV5-1, the J gene TRBJ2-3; maybe TRBD1 (6 bases). The V gene lost 4 bases and the J gene lost 3 bases, with 12 bases spanning the gap. The germline V gene has CDR1 SGHRS and CDR2 YFSETQ. The CDR3 runs 14 residues. CDR3 bases: TGCGCCAGCAGCGAACAGACAGGAACAGATACGCAGTATTTT. Translation gives CASSEQTGTDTQYF. Looking up the rest from reference TRBV5-1 and TRBJ2-3 gives the full variable domain: KAGVTQTPRYLIKTRGQQVTLSCSPISGHRSVSWYQQTPGQGLQFLFEYFSETQRNKGNFPGRFSGRQFSNSRSEMNVSTLELGDSALYLCASSEQTGTDTQYFGPGTRLTVL.

This chain uses TRBV29-1 with TRBJ1-5; 9 bases are a match to TRBD1. Germline V gene data show CDR1 as SQVTM and CDR2 as ANQGSEA. V lost 6 bases, J lost 6 bases, and 6 bases stayed unmatched. The CDR3 totals 13 residues. CDR3 coding DNA: TGCAGCGTGAAACAGGGGGCGAGTCAGCCCCAGCATTTT. It yields the protein CSVKQGASQPQHF.

The rearrangement joins TRBV28 to TRBJ1-2; D perhaps matches TRBD1 (5 bases). CDR1 and CDR2 (germline): MDHEN, SYDVKM. CDR3 length: 13 amino acids. Trimming took off 5 bases at V and 2 bases at J, with 9 bases between the two ends. CDR3 nucleotides: TGTGCCAGCAGTCCCGGGGACAACTATGGCTACACCTTC. As protein: CASSPGDNYGYTF.

This chain joins TRBV7-2 and TRBJ1-5; the D is unclear. Germline V CDR1 and CDR2: SGHTA, FQGNSA. The CDR3 runs to 13 residues. Trimming left V 5 bases short and J 6 bases short, with 11 bases between. This CDR3 is CASSPGKSQPQHF. In DNA form, the CDR3 reads TGTGCCAGCAGCCCGGGAAAGAGTCAGCCCCAGCATTTT.

The V and J genes are TRBV7-3 and TRBJ1-4; D remains ambiguous. Germline CDR1 SGHTA, CDR2 FQGTGA. Trimming shortened V by 3 bases and J by 0 bases, and 8 bases separated the two germline ends. This CDR3 comprises 15 residues. In DNA, the CDR3 is TGTGCCAGCAGCTTGAGGGCCCCAACTAATGAAAAACTGTTTTTT. Its translation is CASSLRAPTNEKLFF.

The chain is built from TRBV7-9 and TRBJ2-5; 8 nucleotides match TRBD1. CDR3 length: 16 amino acids. Trimming removed 5 bases from V and 0 bases from J; junction bases left unmatched: 8. Germline-derived CDR1 and CDR2 are SEHNR and FQNEAQ (reference sequence). The CDR3 sequence: CASSPGGLLNQETQYF. DNA for the CDR3: TGTGCCAGCAGCCCAGGGGGCCTCCTCAACCAAGAGACCCAGTACTTC. The full variable domain, its missing parts supplied by reference TRBV7-9 and TRBJ2-5, is DTGVSQNPRHKITKRGQNVTFRCDPISEHNRLYWYRQTLGQGPEFLTYFQNEAQLEKSRLLSDRFSAERPKGSFSTLEIQRTEQGDSAMYLCASSPGGLLNQETQYFGPGTRLLVL.

This chain connects TRBV5-1 to TRBJ2-1; no reliable D call. Trimming removed 4 bases from V and 6 bases from J, with 20 bases in between. Germline V lookup: CDR1 SGHRS, CDR2 YFSETQ. The CDR3 totals 16 residues. CDR3 sequence (DNA): TGCGCCAGCAGCCCTGATCCGGGCCGAAGAACCAATGAGCAGTTCTTC. This codes for CASSPDPGRRTNEQFF.

The chain couples TRBV5-6 to TRBJ2-3; perhaps TRBD1 as D (5 bases). The V gene's germline CDR1 is SGHDT and CDR2 YYEEEE. Trimming removed 3 bases from V and 0 bases from J, with 11 bases in between. The CDR3 extends over 15 amino acids. The CDR3: CASSYRPSSTDTQYF. CDR3 DNA sequence: TGTGCCAGCAGCTACAGGCCCTCCAGCACAGATACGCAGTATTTT.

The V gene is TRBV5-4, the J gene TRBJ1-2; 8 positions match TRBD1. Germline V gene sequence: CDR1 SGHNT, CDR2 YYREEE (reference sequence). CDR3 length: 14 amino acids. J gave up 7 bases and V 4 bases, and 9 bases lay outside the gene matches. CDR3 residues: CASSPSGGRGGYTF. As DNA, the CDR3 is TGTGCCAGCAGCCCATCAGGGGGCCGAGGTGGCTACACCTTC.

DNA for the CDR3: TGTGCCTGGAGTGCCGGTAGCGGGATGGGGGCAGATACGCAGTATTTT. Translation gives CAWSAGSGMGADTQYF. V is TRBV30 and J is TRBJ2-3, with 8 bases fitting TRBD2. Germline CDR1 and CDR2: GTSNPN and SVGIG (reference sequence). With 1 base clipped from V and 4 bases from J, the junction kept 10 bases outside the gene matches. The CDR3 runs to 16 residues.

J is TRBJ2-4 and V is TRBV4-2; the match to TRBD2 covers 11 bases. CDR3 length equals 16 residues. Per the germline V gene, CDR1 is LGHNA and CDR2 is YNFKEQ. Losses at the gene ends were 3 bases for V and 4 bases for J; bases not matched to a gene: 5. The CDR3 coding sequence is TGTGCCAGCAGCCAGGCCGGGACTAGCGGTAAAAACATTCAGTACTTC. Translating gives CASSQAGTSGKNIQYF.

J is TRBJ1-2 and V is TRBV15; no firm D call. Germline assignment: CDR1 LNHNV and CDR2 YYDKDF (reference sequence). CDR3 length: 14 residues. Trimming removed 0 bases at V and 6 bases at J, with 11 bases between. DNA of the CDR3: TGTGCCACCAGCAGAGATTGGGAGGCGAATGGCTACACCTTC. As protein: CATSRDWEANGYTF.

The chain uses TRBV7-2 and TRBJ1-4; D unresolved. The germline V gene encodes CDR1 SGHTA and CDR2 FQGNSA. CDR3 length: 17 amino acids. The ends were cut back, 1 base at V and 2 bases at J, with 14 bases in the middle. The CDR3 nucleotides are TGTGCCAGCAGCTTAGGGCGGGGTATGAGGACTAATGAAAAACTGTTTTTT. Translation: CASSLGRGMRTNEKLFF.

V gene TRBV6-5 combines with J gene TRBJ1-5; the D gene is possibly TRBD1 (5 bases). The CDR3 length is 13 residues. V lost 6 bases and J lost 6, with 12 bases in between. The germline gives CDR1 MNHEY, CDR2 SVGAGI. CDR3 in amino acids: CASSPGGGQPQHF. CDR3 in DNA: TGTGCCAGCAGCCCGGGGGGGGGTCAGCCCCAGCATTTT.

The chain is built from TRBV28 and TRBJ2-3; 8 positions match TRBD2. The CDR3 is 21 residues long. V was pared by 3 bases and J by 4 bases, with 24 bases of the junction left unmatched. CDR1 is MDHEN, CDR2 SYDVKM, per germline. The CDR3 here is CASSFGRWNSGGGLSADTQYF. The CDR3 nucleotides read TGTGCCAGCAGTTTCGGTCGCTGGAACTCGGGGGGGGGTTTATCGGCAGATACGCAGTATTTT.

The J gene is TRBJ1-4, the V gene TRBV19, with a possible D match to TRBD1 (6 bases). Germline loops: CDR1 LNHDA, CDR2 SQIVND (reference sequence). The CDR3 is 14 amino acids. V shed 6 bases and J shed 8 bases, with 16 bases lying between them. The CDR3, as DNA: TGTGCCAGTAGCCGATCGACAGGATCGGAAAAACTGTTTTTT. Translating it yields CASSRSTGSEKLFF.

V and J are TRBV4-2 and TRBJ1-5, with D hard to call. V was trimmed by 0 bases and J by 0 bases, leaving 9 bases between them. Germline assignment: CDR1 LGHNA and CDR2 YNFKEQ. This CDR3 spans 16 amino acids. The CDR3 sequence: CASSQDWLNSNQPQHF. The CDR3 bases are TGTGCCAGCAGCCAAGATTGGCTAAATAGCAATCAGCCCCAGCATTTT.

This sequence joins TRBV15 and TRBJ2-6; weak D call: TRBD1 (7 bases). Trimming pared 0 bases from V and 0 bases from J, leaving 21 bases between. Germline V CDR1 and CDR2: LNHNV, YYDKDF (reference sequence). The CDR3 extends over 21 amino acids. CDR3 sequence: CATSRDAGGRLDYSGANVLTF. DNA of the CDR3: TGTGCCACCAGCAGAGATGCAGGGGGGCGCCTAGACTACTCTGGGGCCAACGTCCTGACTTTC.

This chain connects TRBV7-9 to TRBJ2-2; 10 nucleotides line up with TRBD2. This CDR3 has 16 residues. The V gene end was trimmed by 5 bases and the J gene end by 5 bases; junction bases not matched to a gene: 8. Germline-derived CDR1 and CDR2 are SEHNR and FQNEAQ (reference sequence). As DNA, the CDR3 is TGTGCCAGCAGCCCCGGTCTAGCGGGGGCAACCGGGGAGCTGTTTTTT. Its protein product is CASSPGLAGATGELFF.

This chain uses TRBV21-1 with TRBJ2-3. TRBV21-1 is classified as a pseudogene. The CDR3 is made up of 13 amino acids. In nucleotides, the CDR3 is TGTGCCAGCAGAGCCAGATACACAGATACGCAGTATTTT. This translates into CASRARYTDTQYF.

V and J are TRBV27 and TRBJ1-1, with D possibly matching TRBD1 (5 bases). The CDR3 is 17 amino acids. V lost 4 bases, J lost 6 bases, and 24 bases lay in between. Per germline, CDR1 MNHEY and CDR2 SMNVEV (reference sequence). This chain's CDR3 is CASSSRDRSLLGAEAFF. The CDR3 bases are TGTGCCAGCAGTTCCCGGGACCGAAGCCTATTGGGAGCTGAAGCTTTCTTT.

This rearrangement joins TRBV30 to TRBJ1-1, with D possibly being TRBD1 (5 bases). This CDR3 comprises 14 residues. Trimming removed 0 bases at V and 2 bases at J, with 10 bases between. In germline, CDR1 is GTSNPN, CDR2 SVGIG (reference sequence). DNA of the CDR3: TGTGCCTGGAGTGTAGGGACTTTCAACACTGAAGCTTTCTTT. This translates into CAWSVGTFNTEAFF.

The CDR3 DNA follows: TGTGCCAGCAGCCGCGGTGGGGACGTGCAGTACTTC. Protein product: CASSRGGDVQYF. The V and J genes are TRBV7-2 and TRBJ2-7; D possibly matches TRBD1 or TRBD2 (5 bases each). V lost 5 bases, J lost 9 bases, and 14 bases lay in between. The CDR3 runs 12 residues. Germline CDR1 SGHTA, CDR2 FQGNSA.

The V gene is TRBV6-6, the J gene TRBJ2-4; D possibly corresponds to TRBD2 (6 bases). CDR1 is MNHNY, CDR2 SVGAGI, per germline (reference sequence). CDR3 length: 15 amino acids. V lost 7 bases and J lost 5, with 18 bases in between. The CDR3: CASTNPWDLQNIQYF. In nucleotides, the CDR3 is TGTGCCAGCACAAACCCTTGGGACTTACAAAACATTCAGTACTTC.